This T cell receptor (beta chain) was observed in a study of T cell repertoires in cytomegalovirus infection. Study-wide background: From public TCR beta signatures came an indication of both CMV infection and matching HLA type.

CDR3 length: 15 amino acids. Germline-derived CDR1 and CDR2 are MNHEY and SMNVEV (reference sequence). This clonotype was observed a handful of times. The target antigen is unknown. At one end, the junction sequence differs from germline, possibly due to a read error. General study findings and limits: Clonotype analysis showed dominance of the ex vivo response by HLA-C-restricted CMV-specific TCR beta clonotypes.

One entry per CDR3 protein, called by TCRdb with MiXCR from the reads. The sample records about 830,000 distinct CDR3 sequences, less than 35% being singletons. This clonotype was obtained from a human donor in good health (CMV status not recorded). Some clones in this sample may be carry-over from other donors' samples. This chain connects TRBV27 to TRBJ2-1; 7 bases line up with TRBD1. Here the sequenced sample was cultured CD8+ T cells from PBMCs, taken from culture after CMV antigen stimulation. CDR3 amino acids: CASSLSKGQPANVVF. CDR3 DNA sequence: TGTGCCAGCAGTTTATCTAAGGGACAGCCCGCAAACGTGGTCTTC.